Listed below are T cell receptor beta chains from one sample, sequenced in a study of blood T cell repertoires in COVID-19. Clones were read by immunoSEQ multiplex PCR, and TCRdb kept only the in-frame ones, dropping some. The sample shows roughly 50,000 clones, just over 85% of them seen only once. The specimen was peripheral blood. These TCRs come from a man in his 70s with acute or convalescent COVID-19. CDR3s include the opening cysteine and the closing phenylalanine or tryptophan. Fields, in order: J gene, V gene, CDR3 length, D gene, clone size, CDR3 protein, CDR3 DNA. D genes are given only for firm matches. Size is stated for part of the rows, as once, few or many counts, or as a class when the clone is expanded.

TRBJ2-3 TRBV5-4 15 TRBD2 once CASSSGTSFADTQYF TGTGCCAGCAGCTCCGGGACTAGCTTTGCAGATACGCAGTATTTT
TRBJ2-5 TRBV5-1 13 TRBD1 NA CASRQGPQETQYF TGCGCCAGCAGACAGGGGCCCCAAGAGACCCAGTACTTC
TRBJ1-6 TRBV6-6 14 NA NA CASSSAPGDSPLHF TGTGCCAGCAGTTCCGCCCCGGGTGATTCACCCCTCCACTTT
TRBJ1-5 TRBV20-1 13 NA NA CSASRRRNQPQHF TGCAGTGCTAGTCGTCGGAGGAATCAGCCCCAGCATTTT
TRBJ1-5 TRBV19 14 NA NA CASSSRRDNQPQHF TGTGCCAGTAGTAGCCGACGGGACAATCAGCCCCAGCATTTT
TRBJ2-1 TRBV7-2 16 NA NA CASSPLPIGLFDEQFF TGTGCCAGCAGCCCACTCCCCATTGGACTATTCGATGAGCAGTTCTTC
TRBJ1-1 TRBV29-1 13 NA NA CSGDTGENTEAFF TGCAGCGGGGATACGGGGGAGAACACTGAAGCTTTCTTT
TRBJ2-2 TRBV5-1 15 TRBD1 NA CASSWRTGGTGELFF TGCGCCAGCAGCTGGAGGACAGGAGGTACCGGGGAGCTGTTTTTT
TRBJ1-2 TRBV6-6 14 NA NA CASSPWGALYGYTF TGTGCCAGCAGCCCCTGGGGAGCCCTCTATGGCTACACCTTC
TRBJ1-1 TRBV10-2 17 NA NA CASSESYRKTTNTEAFF TGCGCCAGCAGTGAGAGCTACCGGAAGACAACGAACACTGAAGCTTTCTTT
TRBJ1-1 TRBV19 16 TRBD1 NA CASSSGQGGVNTEAFF TGTGCCAGTAGCAGTGGACAGGGCGGTGTGAACACTGAAGCTTTCTTT
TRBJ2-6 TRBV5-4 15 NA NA CASSLGSTGANVLTF TGTGCCAGCAGCCTCGGGAGTACTGGGGCCAACGTCCTGACTTTC
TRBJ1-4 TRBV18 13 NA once CASSASMNEKLFF TGTGCCAGCTCCGCCTCTATGAATGAAAAACTGTTTTTT
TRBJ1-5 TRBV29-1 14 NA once CSVGTGHSNQPQHF TGCAGCGTTGGAACAGGACATAGCAATCAGCCCCAGCATTTT
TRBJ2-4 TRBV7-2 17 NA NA CASSPGGGGRAKNIQYF TGTGCCAGCAGCCCCGGGGGTGGAGGGAGGGCCAAAAACATTCAGTACTTC
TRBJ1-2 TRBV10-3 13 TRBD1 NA CAISEGTAGGYTF TGTGCCATCAGTGAAGGGACAGCTGGGGGCTACACCTTC
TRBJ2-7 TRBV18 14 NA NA CASSPGLQVIEQYF TGTGCCAGCTCACCAGGACTACAGGTTATCGAGCAGTACTTC
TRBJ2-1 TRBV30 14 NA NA CAWTTGTSYNEQFF TGTGCCTGGACAACGGGAACATCCTACAATGAGCAGTTCTTC
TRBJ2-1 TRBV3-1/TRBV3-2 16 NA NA CASTPNRGSSYNEQFF TGTGCCAGCACCCCTAACCGGGGGAGCTCCTACAATGAGCAGTTCTTC
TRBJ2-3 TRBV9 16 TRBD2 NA CASSSGLAGSTDTQYF TGTGCCAGCAGCTCGGGACTAGCGGGTAGCACAGATACGCAGTATTTT
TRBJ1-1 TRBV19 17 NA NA CASSFLGAGRMNTEAFF TGTGCCAGTAGTTTTTTGGGCGCGGGCCGGATGAACACTGAAGCTTTCTTT
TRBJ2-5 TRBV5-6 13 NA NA CASSLGTGETQYF TGTGCCAGCAGCTTGGGGACTGGGGAGACCCAGTACTTC
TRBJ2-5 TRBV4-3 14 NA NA CASSQARTWETQYF TGCGCCAGCAGCCAAGCGCGGACTTGGGAGACCCAGTACTTC
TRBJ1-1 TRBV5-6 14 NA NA CASSLTGSRTEAFF TGTGCCAGCAGCTTGACAGGTAGTAGGACTGAAGCTTTCTTT
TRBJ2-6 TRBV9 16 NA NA CASSVGESPGANVLTF TGTGCCAGCAGCGTAGGGGAGTCCCCTGGGGCCAACGTCCTGACTTTC
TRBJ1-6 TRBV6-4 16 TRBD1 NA CASSASSTGVNSPLHF TGTGCCAGCAGTGCCTCATCGACAGGGGTCAATTCACCCCTCCACTTT
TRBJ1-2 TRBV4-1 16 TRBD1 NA CASSQAETGEIHGYTF TGCGCCAGCAGCCAAGCCGAAACAGGGGAAATACATGGCTACACCTTC
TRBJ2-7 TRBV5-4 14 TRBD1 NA CASSPNRGSDEQYF TGTGCCAGCAGCCCCAACAGGGGATCCGACGAGCAGTACTTC
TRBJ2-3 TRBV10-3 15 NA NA CAISEVQGLPDTQYF TGTGCCATCAGTGAGGTCCAGGGATTACCAGATACGCAGTATTTT
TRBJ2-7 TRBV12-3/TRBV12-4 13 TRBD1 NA CASSPGQGAKQYF TGTGCCAGCAGTCCCGGACAGGGGGCGAAGCAGTACTTC
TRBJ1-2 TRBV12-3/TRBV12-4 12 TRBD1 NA CASSETGGGYTF TGTGCCAGCAGCGAGACAGGGGGAGGCTACACCTTC
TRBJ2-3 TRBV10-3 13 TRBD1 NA CAISVPGGYTQYF TGTGCCATCAGTGTTCCAGGGGGCTATACGCAGTATTTT
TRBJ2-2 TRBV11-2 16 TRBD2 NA CASSITSGANTGELFF TGTGCCAGCAGCATAACTAGCGGGGCGAACACCGGGGAGCTGTTTTTT
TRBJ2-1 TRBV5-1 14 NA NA CASSLGTSYNEQFF TGCGCCAGCAGCTTGGGGACATCCTACAATGAGCAGTTCTTC
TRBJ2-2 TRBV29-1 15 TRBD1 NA CSVSRQGKSTGELFF TGCAGCGTCTCCAGACAGGGCAAAAGCACCGGGGAGCTGTTTTTT
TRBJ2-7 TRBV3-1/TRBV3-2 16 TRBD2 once CASTRLAGQKGYEQYF TGTGCCAGCACCCGACTAGCGGGACAGAAGGGCTACGAGCAGTACTTC
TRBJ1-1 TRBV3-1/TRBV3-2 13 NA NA CASSQSGNTEAFF TGTGCCAGCAGCCAATCGGGAAACACTGAAGCTTTCTTT
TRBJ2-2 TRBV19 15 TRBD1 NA CASSIGDRATGELFF TGTGCCAGTAGTATAGGCGACAGGGCCACCGGGGAGCTGTTTTTT
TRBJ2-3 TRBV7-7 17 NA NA CASSSSHPGPHGYTQYF TGTGCTAGCAGCTCATCTCACCCGGGTCCCCACGGATATACGCAGTATTTT
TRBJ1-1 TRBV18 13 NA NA CASSPTANTEAFF TGTGCCAGCTCACCTACAGCGAACACTGAAGCTTTCTTT
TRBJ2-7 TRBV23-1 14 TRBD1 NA CASSRDRPIYEQYF TGCGCCAGCAGTCGGGACAGACCCATCTACGAGCAGTACTTC
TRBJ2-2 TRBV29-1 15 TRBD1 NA CSVKTGTGYTGELFF TGCAGCGTGAAAACCGGGACAGGGTACACCGGGGAGCTGTTTTTT
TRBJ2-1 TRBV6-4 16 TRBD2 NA CASSSFPGTRGDEQFF TGTGCCAGCAGTAGTTTTCCCGGGACTAGGGGCGATGAGCAGTTCTTC
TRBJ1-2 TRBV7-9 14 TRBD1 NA CASSRDRGGYGYTF TGTGCCAGCAGCCGGGACAGGGGGGGCTATGGCTACACCTTC
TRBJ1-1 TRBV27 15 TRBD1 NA CASRPPPGTGDRAFF TGTGCCAGCAGGCCCCCTCCCGGGACAGGGGACCGGGCTTTCTTT
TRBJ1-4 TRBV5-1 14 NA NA CASSYKGSSEKLFF TGCGCCAGCAGCTATAAGGGGTCGAGTGAAAAACTGTTTTTT
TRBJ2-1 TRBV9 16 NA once CASSVGRDTEPSEQFF TGTGCCAGCAGCGTAGGAAGGGACACCGAACCCAGTGAGCAGTTCTTC
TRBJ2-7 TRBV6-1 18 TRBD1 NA CASSDLWVVLQGSHEQYF TGTGCCAGCAGTGATTTATGGGTTGTCTTACAGGGGAGCCACGAGCAGTACTTC
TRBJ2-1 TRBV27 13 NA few CASSSSIPGKQFF TGTGCCAGCAGTTCCTCGATTCCGGGAAAGCAGTTCTTC
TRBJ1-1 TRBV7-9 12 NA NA CASSRWNTEAFF TGTGCCAGCAGCCGGTGGAACACTGAAGCTTTCTTT
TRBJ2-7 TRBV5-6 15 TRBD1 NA CASSLPGQDRHEQYF TGTGCCAGCAGCCTACCGGGACAGGACAGACACGAGCAGTACTTC
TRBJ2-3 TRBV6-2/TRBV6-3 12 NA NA CASSHKLDTQYF TGTGCCAGCAGTCACAAGTTAGATACGCAGTATTTT
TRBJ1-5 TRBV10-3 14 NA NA CAISQGSSNQPQHF TGTGCCATCAGCCAGGGGTCCAGCAATCAGCCCCAGCATTTT
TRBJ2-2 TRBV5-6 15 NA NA CASSLVQGNTGELFF TGTGCCAGCAGCTTGGTTCAGGGTAACACCGGGGAGCTGTTTTTT
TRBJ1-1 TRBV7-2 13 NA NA CASSLAADTGAFF TGTGCCAGCAGCTTAGCGGCGGACACTGGAGCTTTCTTT
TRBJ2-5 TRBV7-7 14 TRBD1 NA CASSPTGAVETQYF TGTGCCAGCAGCCCCACAGGGGCCGTTGAGACCCAGTACTTC
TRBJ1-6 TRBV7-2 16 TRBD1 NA CASSDLRTGRNSPLHF TGTGCCAGCAGCGACTTAAGGACAGGGCGGAATTCACCCCTCCACTTT